The T cell receptor beta chain described here comes from a study of tumor-infiltrating lymphocytes in primary liver carcinoma. Study in general: Stage T1-T3 N0M0 tumors spanned roughly 4.2 to 11 cm. Tissue type made little difference to sample yields of roughly 3.5 to 8 million productive TCRbeta reads.

General study results and limits: The 250 largest clones made up significantly more of tumor than blood repertoires (p = 0.039).

cDNA specific to TCR beta was made from around 530 ng of total RNA, with a constant-region primer employed for priming. Three rounds of nested multiplex PCR with slightly modified ARM-PCR produced TCR beta libraries. TCRdb re-derived calls from the multiplex PCR reads in MiXCR, one entry per CDR3 protein. Seen here are approximately 300,000 distinct CDR3 sequences, roughly two thirds observed once, and the top ten hold roughly 10%. The sample holds a few counts of this clonotype. Its target is not known. Unsorted whole blood supplied the blood RNA, and germline DNA was isolated too. The TCR comes from a man between 35 and 55 years old with primary liver carcinoma and hepatitis B virus infection. Specimen: peripheral blood.

The CDR3 sequence is CASSDDRGSNQPQHF. The DNA for the CDR3 is TGTGCCAGCAGTGACGACAGGGGAAGCAATCAGCCCCAGCATTTT. The chain combines TRBV6-1 with TRBJ1-5, with 8 bases aligning to TRBD1. CDR3 size: 15 residues. J gave up 1 base and V 3 bases, and 2 bases lay outside the gene matches. The germline CDR1 and CDR2 sequences are MNHNS and SASEGT.